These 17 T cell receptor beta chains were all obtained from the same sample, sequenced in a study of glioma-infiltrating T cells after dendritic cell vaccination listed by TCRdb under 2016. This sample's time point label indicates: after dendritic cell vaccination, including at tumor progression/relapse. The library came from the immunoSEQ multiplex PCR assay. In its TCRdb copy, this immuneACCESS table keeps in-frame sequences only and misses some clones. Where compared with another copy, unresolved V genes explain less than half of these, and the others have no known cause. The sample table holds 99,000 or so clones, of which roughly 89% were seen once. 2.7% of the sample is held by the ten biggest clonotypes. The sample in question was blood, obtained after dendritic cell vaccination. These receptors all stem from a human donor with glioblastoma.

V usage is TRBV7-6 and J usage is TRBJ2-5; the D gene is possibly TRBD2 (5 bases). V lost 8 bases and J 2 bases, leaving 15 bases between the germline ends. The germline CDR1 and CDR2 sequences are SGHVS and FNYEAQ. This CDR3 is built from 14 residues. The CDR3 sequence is CASRRTQAQETQYF. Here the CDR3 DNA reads TGTGCCAGCCGCAGGACTCAAGCTCAAGAGACCCAGTACTTC.

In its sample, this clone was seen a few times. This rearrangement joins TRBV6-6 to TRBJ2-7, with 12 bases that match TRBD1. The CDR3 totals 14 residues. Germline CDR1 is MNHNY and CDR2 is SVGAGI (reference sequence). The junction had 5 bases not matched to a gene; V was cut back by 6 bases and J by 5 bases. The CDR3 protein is CASRRGTGGNEQYF. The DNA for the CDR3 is TGTGCCAGCAGACGCGGGACAGGGGGCAACGAGCAGTACTTC.

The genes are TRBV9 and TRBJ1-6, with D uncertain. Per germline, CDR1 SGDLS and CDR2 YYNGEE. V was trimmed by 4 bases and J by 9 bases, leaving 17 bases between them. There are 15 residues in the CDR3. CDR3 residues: CASSPEWADLSPLHF. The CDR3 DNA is TGTGCCAGCAGCCCGGAATGGGCCGACCTTTCACCCCTCCACTTT. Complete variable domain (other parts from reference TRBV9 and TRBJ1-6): DSGVTQTPKHLITATGQRVTLRCSPRSGDLSVYWYQQSLDQGLQFLIQYYNGEERAKGNILERFSAQQFPDLHSELNLSSLELGDSALYFCASSPEWADLSPLHFGNGTRLTVT.

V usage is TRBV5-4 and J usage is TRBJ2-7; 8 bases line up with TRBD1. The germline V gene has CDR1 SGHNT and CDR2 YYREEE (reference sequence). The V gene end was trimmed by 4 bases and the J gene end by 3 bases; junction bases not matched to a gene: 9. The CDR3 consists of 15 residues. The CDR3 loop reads CASSRETGVGYEQYF. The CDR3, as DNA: TGTGCCAGCAGCCGCGAGACAGGGGTGGGCTACGAGCAGTACTTC.

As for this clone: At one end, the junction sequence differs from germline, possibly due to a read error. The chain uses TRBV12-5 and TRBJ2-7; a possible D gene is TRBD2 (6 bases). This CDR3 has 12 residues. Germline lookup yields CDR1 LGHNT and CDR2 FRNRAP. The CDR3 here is CASGLQDYPGDF. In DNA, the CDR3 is TGTGCTAGTGGTTTGCAAGACTACCCGGGGGACTTC. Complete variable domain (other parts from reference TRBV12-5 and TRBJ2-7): DARVTQTPRHKVTEMGQEVTMRCQPILGHNTVFWYRQTMMQGLELLAYFRNRAPLDDSGMPKDRFSAEMPDATLATLKIQPSEPRDSAVYFCASGLQDYPGDFGPGTRLTVT.

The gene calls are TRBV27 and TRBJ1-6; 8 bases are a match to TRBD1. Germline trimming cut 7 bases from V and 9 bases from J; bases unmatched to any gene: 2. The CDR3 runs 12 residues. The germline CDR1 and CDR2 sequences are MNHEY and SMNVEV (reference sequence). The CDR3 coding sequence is TGTGCCAGCACGGACAGGGTTTCACCCCTCCACTTT. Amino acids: CASTDRVSPLHF.

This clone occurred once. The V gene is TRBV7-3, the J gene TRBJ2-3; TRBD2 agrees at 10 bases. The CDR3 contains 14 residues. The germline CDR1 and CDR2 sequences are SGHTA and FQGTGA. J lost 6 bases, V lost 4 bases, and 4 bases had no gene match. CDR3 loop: CASSSLAGADTQYF. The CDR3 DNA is TGTGCCAGCAGCTCCCTAGCGGGAGCGGATACGCAGTATTTT.

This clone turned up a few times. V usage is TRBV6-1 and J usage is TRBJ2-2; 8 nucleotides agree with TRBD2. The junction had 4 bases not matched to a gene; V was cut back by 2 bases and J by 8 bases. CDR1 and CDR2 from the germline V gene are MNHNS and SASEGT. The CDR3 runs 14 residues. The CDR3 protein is CASSESSGGGELFF. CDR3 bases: TGTGCCAGCAGTGAATCATCGGGAGGGGGGGAGCTGTTTTTT.

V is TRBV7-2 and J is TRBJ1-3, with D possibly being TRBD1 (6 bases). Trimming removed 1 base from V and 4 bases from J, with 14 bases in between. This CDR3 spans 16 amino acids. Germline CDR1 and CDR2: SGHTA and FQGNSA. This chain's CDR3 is CASSLVPTGSGNTIYF. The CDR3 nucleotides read TGTGCCAGCAGCTTAGTCCCAACAGGGAGCGGAAACACCATATATTTT.

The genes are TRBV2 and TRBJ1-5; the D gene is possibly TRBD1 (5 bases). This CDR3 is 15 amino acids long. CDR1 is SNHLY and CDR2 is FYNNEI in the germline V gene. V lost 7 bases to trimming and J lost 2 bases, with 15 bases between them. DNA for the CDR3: TGTGCCAGCAAGGGTCGACAGACGGGCAATCAGCCCCAGCATTTT. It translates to CASKGRQTGNQPQHF.

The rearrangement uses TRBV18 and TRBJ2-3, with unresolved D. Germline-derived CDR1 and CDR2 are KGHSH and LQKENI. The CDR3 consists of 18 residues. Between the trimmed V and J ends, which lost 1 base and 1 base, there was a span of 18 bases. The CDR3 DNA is TGTGCCAGCTCACCACGAGGTGCTTCCAACACTGGCACAGATACGCAGTATTTT. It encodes CASSPRGASNTGTDTQYF.

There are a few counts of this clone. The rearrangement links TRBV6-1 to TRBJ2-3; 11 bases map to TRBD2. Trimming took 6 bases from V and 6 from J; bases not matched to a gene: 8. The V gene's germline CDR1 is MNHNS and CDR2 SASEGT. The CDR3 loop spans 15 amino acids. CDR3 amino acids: CASRVLAGGPDTQYF. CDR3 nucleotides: TGTGCCAGCAGGGTTTTAGCGGGAGGGCCGGATACGCAGTATTTT.

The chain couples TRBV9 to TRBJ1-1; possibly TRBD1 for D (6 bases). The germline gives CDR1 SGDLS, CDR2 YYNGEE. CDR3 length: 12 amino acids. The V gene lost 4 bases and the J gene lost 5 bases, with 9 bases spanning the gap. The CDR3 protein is CASSRDRTEAFF. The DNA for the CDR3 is TGTGCCAGCAGCAGAGACAGGACTGAAGCTTTCTTT.

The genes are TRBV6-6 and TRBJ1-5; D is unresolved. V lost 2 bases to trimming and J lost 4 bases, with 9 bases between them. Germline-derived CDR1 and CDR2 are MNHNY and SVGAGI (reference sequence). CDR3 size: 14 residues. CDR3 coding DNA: TGTGCCAGCAGTTACGGGCGAGATAATCAGCCCCAGCATTTT. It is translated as CASSYGRDNQPQHF.

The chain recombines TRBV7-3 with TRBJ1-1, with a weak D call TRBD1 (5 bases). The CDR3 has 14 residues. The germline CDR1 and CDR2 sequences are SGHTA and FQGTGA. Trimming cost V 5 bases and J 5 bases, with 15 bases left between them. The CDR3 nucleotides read TGTGCCAGCAGCCAGGGAAGTCACGGGACTGAAGCTTTCTTT. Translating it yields CASSQGSHGTEAFF. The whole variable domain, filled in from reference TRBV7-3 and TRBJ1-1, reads GAGVSQTPSNKVTEKGKYVELRCDPISGHTALYWYRQSLGQGPEFLIYFQGTGAADDSGLPNDRFFAVRPEGSVSTLKIQRTERGDSAVYLCASSQGSHGTEAFFGQGTRLTVV.

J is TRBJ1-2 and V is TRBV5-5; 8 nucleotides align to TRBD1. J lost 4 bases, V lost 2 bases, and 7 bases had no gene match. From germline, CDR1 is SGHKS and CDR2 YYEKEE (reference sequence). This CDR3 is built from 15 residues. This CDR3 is CASSFQGQVVYGYTF. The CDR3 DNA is TGTGCCAGCAGCTTCCAGGGACAGGTTGTCTATGGCTACACCTTC.

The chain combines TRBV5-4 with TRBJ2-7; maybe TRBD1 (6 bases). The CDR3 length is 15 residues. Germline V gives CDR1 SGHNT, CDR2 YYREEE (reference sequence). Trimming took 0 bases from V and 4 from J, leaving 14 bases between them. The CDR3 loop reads CASSLGTDVRYEQYF. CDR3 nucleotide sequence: TGTGCCAGCAGCTTGGGGACAGATGTCAGATACGAGCAGTACTTC.